These 25 T cell receptor beta chains share one sample of origin, sequenced in a study of siplizumab effects on memory and regulatory T cells. Method: immunoSEQ multiplex PCR; TCRdb's copy keeps in-frame clones and lacks some. Here the sample spans over 85,000 clones, roughly nine tenths being singletons. Material: CD4+ T cells sorted from blood. These receptors were collected from a human donor in good health.

This clone was counted once. The chain joins TRBV5-4 to TRBJ2-3; D remains ambiguous. The CDR3 has 14 residues. Germline V gene data show CDR1 as SGHNT and CDR2 as YYREEE (reference sequence). Trimming cost V 4 bases and J 1 base, with 10 bases left between them. The DNA for the CDR3 is TGTGCCAGCAGCCCTCCATTGGGCACAGATACGCAGTATTTT. Translated, it gives CASSPPLGTDTQYF.

V gene TRBV9 combines with J gene TRBJ1-3; D is possibly TRBD1 (6 bases). Looked up from germline, CDR1 is SGDLS and CDR2 is YYNGEE. V lost 3 bases and J 5 bases, leaving 12 bases between the germline ends. The CDR3 is made up of 14 amino acids. CDR3 in amino acids: CASSAETGRNTIYF. CDR3 bases: TGTGCCAGCAGCGCTGAGACAGGTAGAAACACCATATATTTT.

The rearrangement joins TRBV6-5 to TRBJ2-4, with 7 bases matching TRBD1. J was trimmed by 4 bases and V by 8 bases; bases with no gene match: 5. The CDR3 has 13 amino acids. Looked up from germline, CDR1 is MNHEY and CDR2 is SVGAGI. The CDR3 region is CASGRDSKNIQYF. As DNA, the CDR3 is TGTGCCAGCGGTCGGGACAGTAAAAACATTCAGTACTTC.

The rearrangement joins TRBV4-1 to TRBJ2-2; D might be TRBD1 or TRBD2, each matching 6 bases. The CDR3 length is 12 residues. The germline V and J ends were trimmed by 6 bases and 6 bases, with 8 bases remaining between them. CDR1 is MGHRA, CDR2 YSYEKL, per germline. The CDR3, as DNA: TGCGCCAGCAGAAGGGGGGCCGGGGAGCTGTTTTTT. It yields the protein CASRRGAGELFF.

This clone was observed a few times. This chain uses TRBV6-5 with TRBJ1-2; perhaps TRBD1 as D (5 bases). The CDR3 is 13 residues long. Per the germline V gene, CDR1 is MNHEY and CDR2 is SVGAGI. Between the trimmed V and J ends, which lost 4 bases and 8 bases, there was a span of 14 bases. The CDR3: CASSSRRTLGYTF. The CDR3 nucleotides read TGTGCCAGCAGTTCCCGACGGACACTCGGCTACACCTTC.

The chain recombines TRBV7-8 with TRBJ1-6; possibly TRBD1 for D (6 bases). Germline assignment: CDR1 SGHVS and CDR2 FQNEAQ. The CDR3 is 17 residues long. V was clipped by 2 bases and J by 8 bases, with 19 bases between them. The CDR3 DNA is TGTGCCAGCAGCTTAAAAACGGGCGCGGGACAAGATTCACCCCTCCACTTT. It is translated as CASSLKTGAGQDSPLHF.

J is TRBJ2-1 and V is TRBV20-1; the D is unclear. Germline CDR1 reads DFQATT; CDR2 reads SNEGSKA (reference sequence). The CDR3 length is 11 residues. With 6 bases removed from V and 7 bases from J, the gap between germline ends came to 10 bases. The CDR3 DNA is TGCAGTGCCCCTCATTGGAATGAGCAGTTCTTC. Amino acid sequence: CSAPHWNEQFF.

This clone was recorded only once. The chain recombines TRBV2 with TRBJ1-2; D remains unclear. Germline V gene data show CDR1 as SNHLY and CDR2 as FYNNEI. Between the trimmed V and J ends, which lost 7 bases and 4 bases, there was a span of 16 bases. This CDR3 is 14 amino acids long. Here the CDR3 DNA reads TGTGCCAGCATCTATCACCCGGGAACCTATGGCTACACCTTC. It codes for CASIYHPGTYGYTF.

The chain recombines TRBV28 with TRBJ1-1, with unresolved D. The V end lost 5 bases, the J end lost 4 bases, and 14 bases lay between the germline ends. From germline, CDR1 is MDHEN and CDR2 SYDVKM. This CDR3 has 14 residues. The CDR3 region is CASSPRLKGTEAFF. CDR3 coding DNA: TGTGCCAGCAGTCCCCGTTTGAAGGGCACTGAAGCTTTCTTT.

V gene TRBV15 combines with J gene TRBJ1-1; TRBD1 aligns across 7 bases. Germline V gives CDR1 LNHNV, CDR2 YYDKDF (reference sequence). The CDR3 runs to 14 residues. V lost 2 bases and J lost 6; bases outside the gene matches: 6. In DNA form, the CDR3 reads TGTGCCACCAGCAGATCCGACAGGGCGGCTGAAGCTTTCTTT. Translation gives CATSRSDRAAEAFF.

This clone has just one count. The chain joins TRBV11-2 to TRBJ2-1; 8 nucleotides agree with TRBD1. J lost 0 bases, V lost 5 bases, and 6 bases had no gene match. The CDR3 has 16 amino acids. In germline, CDR1 is SGHAT, CDR2 FQNNGV. DNA of the CDR3: TGTGCCAGCAGCCCCAGGGGACAGGCCTCCTACAATGAGCAGTTCTTC. Translated: CASSPRGQASYNEQFF.

V and J are TRBV28 and TRBJ2-1, with D unresolved. Trimming left V 7 bases short and J 2 bases short, with 18 bases between. The CDR3 spans 16 residues. CDR1 and CDR2 from the germline V gene are MDHEN and SYDVKM. This CDR3 is CASKTDWVGPYNEQFF. CDR3 DNA sequence: TGTGCCAGCAAGACGGATTGGGTAGGACCCTACAATGAGCAGTTCTTC. Full variable domain (outside the CDR3, taken from reference TRBV28 and TRBJ2-1): DVKVTQSSRYLVKRTGEKVFLECVQDMDHENMFWYRQDPGLGLRLIYFSYDVKMKEKGDIPEGYSVSREKKERFSLILESASTNQTSMYLCASKTDWVGPYNEQFFGPGTRLTVL.

V is TRBV5-6 and J is TRBJ2-2; no firm D call. The CDR3 runs 14 residues. Trimming shortened V by 1 base and J by 2 bases, and 6 bases separated the two germline ends. Germline values: CDR1 SGHDT, CDR2 YYEEEE. CDR3 region: CASSLTDNTGELFF. In nucleotides, the CDR3 is TGTGCCAGCAGCTTGACAGATAACACCGGGGAGCTGTTTTTT.

This clone was recorded only once. The chain links TRBV18 to TRBJ2-1; D uncertain. Germline CDR1 reads KGHSH; CDR2 reads LQKENI. CDR3 size: 13 residues. Trimming stripped 3 bases from V and 5 bases from J, with 8 bases between. This CDR3 reads CASSPSENNEQFF. The CDR3 DNA follows: TGTGCCAGCTCACCCTCGGAGAACAATGAGCAGTTCTTC. Full variable domain (outside the CDR3, taken from reference TRBV18 and TRBJ2-1): NAGVMQNPRHLVRRRGQEARLRCSPMKGHSHVYWYRQLPEEGLKFMVYLQKENIIDESGMPKERFSAEFPKEGPSILRIQQVVRGDSAAYFCASSPSENNEQFFGPGTRLTVL.

The V call is TRBV11-3, the J call TRBJ2-1; possibly TRBD1 for D (6 bases). The germline gives CDR1 SGHNT, CDR2 YENEEA. Between the trimmed V and J ends, which lost 0 bases and 0 bases, there was a span of 15 bases. The CDR3 contains 18 residues. This CDR3 reads CASSLDVLGASSYNEQFF. CDR3 DNA sequence: TGTGCCAGCAGCTTAGATGTATTGGGGGCGAGCTCCTACAATGAGCAGTTCTTC.

The gene calls are TRBV11-2 and TRBJ1-2; D is ambiguous. This CDR3 has 16 amino acids. Germline loops: CDR1 SGHAT, CDR2 FQNNGV. V was pared by 0 bases and J by 4 bases, with 15 bases between. The CDR3 nucleotides are TGTGCCAGCAGCTTAGATTACACGCCACAGCCCTATGGCTACACCTTC. Protein: CASSLDYTPQPYGYTF.

The CDR3 DNA follows: TGCGCCAGCAGCCAAACGGACGGTCTCAACTATGGCTACACCTTC. Amino acids: CASSQTDGLNYGYTF. This chain links TRBV5-1 with TRBJ1-2; unclear D gene. Per germline, CDR1 SGHRS and CDR2 YFSETQ. The CDR3 consists of 15 residues. Between the trimmed V and J ends, which lost 4 bases and 2 bases, there was a span of 15 bases.

This chain joins TRBV28 and TRBJ2-5; 10 bases match TRBD2. This CDR3 is 19 amino acids long. V lost 5 bases, J lost 5 bases, and 20 bases stayed unmatched. From germline, CDR1 is MDHEN and CDR2 SYDVKM. The CDR3 coding sequence is TGTGCCAGCAGTCTCCCCCGGGCTAGCGGGAGTAGTGGAAGGGAGACCCAGTACTTC. It encodes CASSLPRASGSSGRETQYF.

This chain links TRBV29-1 with TRBJ2-5; 8 bases are shared with TRBD2. CDR3 length equals 15 residues. Germline CDR1 SQVTM, CDR2 ANQGSEA. Trimming cost V 0 bases and J 7 bases; bases outside gene matches: 10. The CDR3 coding sequence is TGCAGCGTTGAAGACTCAGAGCGGGAGTTCCGGACCCAGTACTTC. This sequence encodes CSVEDSEREFRTQYF.

The chain links TRBV19 to TRBJ1-1; TRBD1 matches 10 bases. The CDR3 is 13 residues long. The junction had 9 bases not matched to a gene; V was cut back by 6 bases and J by 11 bases. The germline V gene encodes CDR1 LNHDA and CDR2 SQIVND (reference sequence). In nucleotides, the CDR3 is TGTGCCAGTAGACGGGACAGGGGAGCGTGGGCTTTCTTT. Protein sequence: CASRRDRGAWAFF.

This clone was counted once. V is TRBV6-1 and J is TRBJ2-2; TRBD1 might be the D (5 bases). Germline CDR1 MNHNS, CDR2 SASEGT. The CDR3 runs to 11 residues. With 11 bases removed from V and 4 bases from J, the gap between germline ends came to 8 bases. In DNA, the CDR3 is TGTGCCGTTAGGGGCACCGGGGAGCTGTTTTTT. It yields the protein CAVRGTGELFF.

This chain connects TRBV11-3 to TRBJ2-7, with no clear D. The V end lost 2 bases, the J end lost 0 bases, and 2 bases lay between the germline ends. The CDR3 loop spans 12 amino acids. Germline V gene sequence: CDR1 SGHNT, CDR2 YENEEA. The CDR3 DNA is TGTGCCAGCAGCTTAAACTCCTACGAGCAGTACTTC. Translating gives CASSLNSYEQYF.

V gene TRBV6-5 combines with J gene TRBJ2-3; D gene uncertain. This CDR3 region has 14 residues. The V end lost 6 bases, the J end lost 3 bases, and 13 bases lay between the germline ends. Germline V gene lookup returns CDR1 MNHEY and CDR2 SVGAGI. The CDR3: CASSRGVQTDTQYF. DNA of the CDR3: TGTGCCAGCAGCCGTGGGGTACAGACAGATACGCAGTATTTT.

J is TRBJ2-5 and V is TRBV7-2, with D tentatively TRBD2 (5 bases). V gave up 5 bases and J gave up 9 bases, with 13 bases separating them. This CDR3 contains 12 residues. Per the germline V gene, CDR1 is SGHTA and CDR2 is FQGNSA. The CDR3 reads CASSPSGRAQYF. The CDR3, as DNA: TGTGCCAGCAGCCCCTCGGGAAGGGCCCAGTACTTC.

The chain recombines TRBV5-4 with TRBJ1-1; tentatively, D is TRBD1 (5 bases). The germline V and J ends were trimmed by 3 bases and 1 base, with 10 bases remaining between them. CDR1 is SGHNT and CDR2 is YYREEE in the germline V gene (reference sequence). The CDR3 is 14 amino acids. CDR3 DNA sequence: TGTGCCAGCAGCTACAGTACAGGGAACACTGAAGCTTTCTTT. This sequence encodes CASSYSTGNTEAFF.